This record looks at one T cell receptor (beta chain) sequence and its context. The antigen is undetermined. The data are from a study of blood T cells in healthy people across ages. Study conclusions and caveats: Age brought a roughly linear fall in TCR beta diversity measured per million T cells.

This CDR3 contains 15 residues. The germline CDR1 and CDR2 sequences are SGHVS and FQNEAQ. V gave up 3 bases and J gave up 2 bases, with 13 bases separating them. It was with a sample-barcoded 5' primer and a J-beta primer mix that a second PCR of roughly 7 to 12 cycles was run. TCRdb re-analysed the 5' RACE reads in MiXCR, keeping a single row per CDR3 protein. The sample records 800,000 or so distinct CDR3 sequences, 25% being singletons. This same sample was also taken into another study, of T cells of mothers and their children.

V and J are TRBV7-8 and TRBJ2-5; a possible D gene is TRBD2 (5 bases). This clonotype was sampled from a boy between 10 and 17 years old in good health. Sequencing input: blood. CDR3 sequence (DNA): TGTGCCAGCAGCTTCTTTCGACTACCTCAAGAGACCCAGTACTTC. It is translated as CASSFFRLPQETQYF.